A selection of T cell receptor beta chains follows, all from one sample in a study of T cells in Graves' hyperthyroidism and ophthalmopathy. TCRdb passed the multiplex PCR reads through MiXCR, listing each CDR3 protein once. The sample yields under 650,000 distinct CDR3 sequences, 16% seen once. Specimen: blood. These receptors all stem from a young woman with Graves' hyperthyroidism. Both conserved end residues are part of each CDR3. The D gene is left open where the match is weak. Clone size is shown for a subset of rows, as once, few, many or a class of expanded clone.

>TRBJ2-1|.|TRBD2|TRBV24-1
TGTGCCACCAGTGCGGGAGGTGGCGGGAGCGACAATGAGCAGTTCTTC
CATSAGGGGSDNEQFF
>TRBJ2-1|.|TRBD2|TRBV7-2
TGTGCCAGCAGCTTACAAGCGGGGGACTTCAATGAGCAGTTCTTC
CASSLQAGDFNEQFF
>TRBJ2-5|many|.|TRBV2
TGTGCCAGCGAGTCGGGAACGGGACAAGAGACCCAGTACTTC
CASESGTGQETQYF
>TRBJ1-1|many|.|TRBV5-1
TGCGCCAGCACCCCCCGGGGGAACACTGAAGCTTTCTTT
CASTPRGNTEAFF
>TRBJ1-2|many|.|TRBV3-1
TGTGCCAGCAGCCTACGCATGGGGTTATTGGATGGCTACACCTTC
CASSLRMGLLDGYTF
>TRBJ2-5|many|.|TRBV20-1
TGCAGTGCCAACATCGGACCCGGGTCCCAAGAGACCCAGTACTTC
CSANIGPGSQETQYF
>TRBJ2-5|.|TRBD2|TRBV13
TGTGCCAGCAGCTTCCGGGAGGAAGAGACCCAGTACTTC
CASSFREEETQYF
>TRBJ1-4|.|.|TRBV6-1
TGTGCCAGCAAGGAAAGGAATCTTGAAAAACTGTTTTTT
CASKERNLEKLFF
>TRBJ2-3|few|.|TRBV6-1
TGTGCCAGCAGCAAACCCACAGATACGCAGTATTTT
CASSKPTDTQYF
>TRBJ1-4|.|.|TRBV20-1
TGCAGTGCTAGGACGGTTGAAAAACTGTTTTTT
CSARTVEKLFF
>TRBJ2-1|few|TRBD2|TRBV4-1
TGCGCCAGCAGCCAAATATCTAGCGGGAGTCGCAATGAGCAGTTCTTC
CASSQISSGSRNEQFF
>TRBJ2-7|.|.|TRBV4-1
TGCGCCAGCAGTCGGCCGAGCGGCGCCTACGAGCAGTACTTC
CASSRPSGAYEQYF
>TRBJ2-6|many|TRBD1|TRBV2
TGTGCCAGCAGCGCAAATGGGGCAGGGGGCGACGTCCTGACTTTC
CASSANGAGGDVLTF
>TRBJ1-1|.|.|TRBV18
TGTGCCAGCTCACTCGATCGAACTGGGACGGGCACTGAAGCTTTCTTT
CASSLDRTGTGTEAFF
>TRBJ2-7|many|TRBD2|TRBV20-1
TGCAGTGCTAGAGGCGGGAGCTACGAGCAGTACTTC
CSARGGSYEQYF
>TRBJ2-7|once|TRBD1|TRBV2
TGTGCCAGCAGTGAGGCCGGGACAGCCTACGAGCAGTACTTC
CASSEAGTAYEQYF
>TRBJ2-2|few|TRBD1|TRBV19
TGTGCCAGTACCGGGACAGGGGAGGACGGGGAGCTGTTTTTT
CASTGTGEDGELFF
>TRBJ2-1|.|TRBD2|TRBV13
TGTGCCAGCGCTGGGCTAGCGGGAAATGAGCAGTTCTTC
CASAGLAGNEQFF
>TRBJ1-3|.|.|TRBV7-9
TGTGCCAGCAGCTTAACAGGGCCCTCTGGAAACACCATATATTTT
CASSLTGPSGNTIYF
>TRBJ2-5|.|.|TRBV6-2/TRBV6-3
TGTGCCAGCAGTTACTCGAACAGGGCGGGAACCAGACAGTACTTC
CASSYSNRAGTRQYF
>TRBJ1-5|few|.|TRBV6-2/TRBV6-3
TGTGCCAGCAGTTACATAAGACAGAACAATCAGCCCCAGCATTTT
CASSYIRQNNQPQHF
>TRBJ2-1|many|.|TRBV5-1
TGCGCCAGCAGCTTGGGGGCAGGGAATTTCAATGAGCAGTTCTTC
CASSLGAGNFNEQFF
>TRBJ1-5|many|.|TRBV28
TGTGCCAGCAGTTTAGCGGGCAGCAGCAATCAGCCCCAGCATTTT
CASSLAGSSNQPQHF
>TRBJ2-1|few|TRBD1|TRBV5-6
TGTGCCAGCAGCCCGGACAGGGTTCTTTACAATGAGCAGTTCTTC
CASSPDRVLYNEQFF
>TRBJ2-1|few|.|TRBV14
TGTGCCAGCAGCCAAGATCTGGTGTTCAGCTACAATGAGCAGTTCTTC
CASSQDLVFSYNEQFF
>TRBJ2-7|.|TRBD2|TRBV13
TGTGCCAGCAGCTTAAGGCTGCGGGGGGGGGGCGAGCAGTACTTC
CASSLRLRGGGEQYF
>TRBJ2-7|few|.|TRBV4-3
TGCGCCAGCAGCCAGCAACTCCAGAGCTCCTACGAGCAGTACTTC
CASSQQLQSSYEQYF
>TRBJ1-2|many|.|TRBV28
TGTGCCAGCAGTTTATCAGGGATTTGGGGCTACACCTTC
CASSLSGIWGYTF
>TRBJ2-3|many|.|TRBV9
TGTGCCAGCGGAGGGGCCACAGATACGCAGTATTTT
CASGGATDTQYF
>TRBJ2-7|many|TRBD2|TRBV6-5
TGTGCCAGCACCACAACACTAGCGGAGGGCTCCTACGAGCAGTACTTC
CASTTTLAEGSYEQYF
>TRBJ1-3|few|.|TRBV19
TGTGCCAGTAGTATCCTATCCGGGACGGGGCCTGGAAACACCATATATTTT
CASSILSGTGPGNTIYF
>TRBJ2-7|.|TRBD1|TRBV15
TGTGCCACCAGTAGGGACAGGGGTAACCGCGAGCAGTACTTC
CATSRDRGNREQYF
>TRBJ1-2|many|.|TRBV12-3/TRBV12-4
TGTGCCAGCAGTTTTCGACAGGATAACTATGGCTACACCTTC
CASSFRQDNYGYTF
>TRBJ2-7|many|TRBD1|TRBV12-3/TRBV12-4
TGTGCCAGCAGTTCTCACCGGGACAGGGGGATCCTCGGCGAGCAGTACTTC
CASSSHRDRGILGEQYF
>TRBJ1-1|few|TRBD1|TRBV7-9
TGTGCCAGCAGCTTAGACAGGGGAGTCCCTGAAGCTTTCTTT
CASSLDRGVPEAFF
>TRBJ2-1|many|.|TRBV12-3/TRBV12-4
TGTGCCAGCAGTTTCTCCTCCTGGATCAATGAGCAGTTCTTC
CASSFSSWINEQFF
>TRBJ1-5|many|.|TRBV28
TGTGCCAGCAGTTTCATCCAGGAGAGGCAGCCCCAGCATTTT
CASSFIQERQPQHF
>TRBJ1-1|many|.|TRBV29-1
TGCAGCGTTGATGGGTTCATGAACACTGAAGCTTTCTTT
CSVDGFMNTEAFF
>TRBJ1-2|many|.|TRBV11-2
TGTGCCAGCAGCTCGAGGGGGTCTGGCTACACCTTC
CASSSRGSGYTF
>TRBJ2-7|few|TRBD2|TRBV20-1
TGCAGTGCTCAGGCCCCTACAGCGGGAGCCCAAAGCTCCTACGAGCAGTACTTC
CSAQAPTAGAQSSYEQYF
>TRBJ2-7|many|TRBD1|TRBV20-1
TGCAGTGCTCCGCCCGGGACAGGGAACGAGCAGTACTTC
CSAPPGTGNEQYF
>TRBJ2-7|few|TRBD2|TRBV20-1
TGCAGTGCTAGTATGGTGTGGGAGGGAGGGTACGAGCAGTACTTC
CSASMVWEGGYEQYF